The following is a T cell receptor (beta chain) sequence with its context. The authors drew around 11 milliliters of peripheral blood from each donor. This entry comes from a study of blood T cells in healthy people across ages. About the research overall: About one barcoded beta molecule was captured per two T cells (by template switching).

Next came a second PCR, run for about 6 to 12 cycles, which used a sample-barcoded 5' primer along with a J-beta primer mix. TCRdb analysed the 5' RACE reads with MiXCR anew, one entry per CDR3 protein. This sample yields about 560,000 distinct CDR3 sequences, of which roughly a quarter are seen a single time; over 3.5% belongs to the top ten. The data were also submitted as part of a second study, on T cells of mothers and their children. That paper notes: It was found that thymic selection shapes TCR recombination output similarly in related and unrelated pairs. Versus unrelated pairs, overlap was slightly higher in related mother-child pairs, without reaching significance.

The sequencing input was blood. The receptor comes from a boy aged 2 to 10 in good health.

The CDR3 DNA reads as TGTGCCAGCAAGCGGGAGGGCCCCTACGAGCAGTACTTC. This sequence encodes CASKREGPYEQYF. The J gene is TRBJ2-5, the V gene TRBV10-3; 10 nucleotides agree with TRBD2. The tail of the sequence fits TRBJ2-7 better, so the J call may be wrong. This CDR3 has 13 amino acids. In germline, CDR1 is ENHRY, CDR2 SYGVKD.